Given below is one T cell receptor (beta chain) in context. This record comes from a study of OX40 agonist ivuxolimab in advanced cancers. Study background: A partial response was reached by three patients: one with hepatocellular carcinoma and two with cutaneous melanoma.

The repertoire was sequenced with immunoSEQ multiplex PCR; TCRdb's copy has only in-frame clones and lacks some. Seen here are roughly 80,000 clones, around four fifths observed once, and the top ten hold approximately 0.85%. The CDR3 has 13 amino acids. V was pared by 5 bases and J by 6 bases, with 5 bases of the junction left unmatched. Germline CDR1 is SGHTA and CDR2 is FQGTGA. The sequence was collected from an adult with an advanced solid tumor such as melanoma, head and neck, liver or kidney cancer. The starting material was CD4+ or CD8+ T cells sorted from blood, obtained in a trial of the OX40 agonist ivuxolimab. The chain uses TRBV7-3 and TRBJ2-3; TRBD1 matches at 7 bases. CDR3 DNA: TGTGCCAGCAGCCAGGGGGTTCAGGATACGCAGTATTTT. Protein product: CASSQGVQDTQYF.